A selection of T cell receptor beta chains follows, all from one sample in a study of post-analysis software for immune sequencing data. One entry per CDR3 protein, called by TCRdb with MiXCR from the PCR reads. This sample has a few hundred thousand distinct CDR3 sequences; less than 40% occur once, and the top ten carry about 7.6%. The sample comprised blood. The source of these receptors is a girl between 2 and 10 years old with multiple sclerosis. CDR3s include the opening cysteine and the closing phenylalanine or tryptophan. The D gene is left open where the match is weak. Clone size is not always given. Where it is, it says once, few, many or a class for expanded clones.

j_gene	d_gene	v_gene	abundance	CDR3nt	CDR3aa
TRBJ2-1	-	TRBV29-1	many	TGCAGCGTTGAAGATCTAGGCAATGAGCAGTTCTTC	CSVEDLGNEQFF
TRBJ2-7	-	TRBV28	-	TGTGCCAGCAGTTTCCTGTTCAGGGACAACGAGCAGTACTTC	CASSFLFRDNEQYF
TRBJ2-1	TRBD2	TRBV20-1	few	TGCAGTGCTAGTTGGCTAGCGGTTTTAGGGCAGTTCTTC	CSASWLAVLGQFF
TRBJ1-5	-	TRBV7-9	-	TGTGCCAGCAGCTTACGCGGATCTAGCAATCAGCCCCAGCATTTT	CASSLRGSSNQPQHF
TRBJ2-1	-	TRBV28	-	TGTGCCAGCAGTTTTCCCGGGGGCCACAATGAGCAGTTCTTC	CASSFPGGHNEQFF
TRBJ2-5	-	TRBV7-8	-	TGTGCCAGCAGCTTAGCGCGCGGGACCCAGTACTTC	CASSLARGTQYF
TRBJ1-1	-	TRBV29-1	-	TGCAGCGTTGAAGACAGCCCTGAAGCTTTCTTT	CSVEDSPEAFF
TRBJ1-1	-	TRBV4-1	few	TGCGCCAGCAGCCAGGGACACGCGAACACTGAAGCTTTCTTT	CASSQGHANTEAFF
TRBJ1-5	-	TRBV7-2	-	TGTGCCAGCAGCCCGTATAATCAGCCCCAGCATTTT	CASSPYNQPQHF
TRBJ1-1	-	TRBV29-1	few	TGCAGCGCCGACGTCCAGGGTGTGAACACTGAAGCTTTCTTT	CSADVQGVNTEAFF
TRBJ1-6	-	TRBV12-3/TRBV12-4	-	TGTGCCAGCTCAATTCGAAGGGGAAACAGTATCTCCTATAATTCACCCCTCCACTTT	CASSIRRGNSISYNSPLHF
TRBJ2-5	TRBD2	TRBV20-1	-	TGCAGTGCTAGTCGTGGGACTAGCGGGAGAATGGAAGAGACCCAGTACTTC	CSASRGTSGRMEETQYF
TRBJ2-5	-	TRBV24-1	-	TGTGCCACCAGTGATTTTGGCAGCTCGAGGGAGACCCAGTACTTC	CATSDFGSSRETQYF
TRBJ2-3	TRBD2	TRBV11-2	-	TGTGCCAGCAGCTTAGTTAGCGGGGGCACAGATACGCAGTATTTT	CASSLVSGGTDTQYF
TRBJ2-7	-	TRBV7-3	few	TGTGCCAGCAGCCGACAGGTCTACGAGCAGTACTTC	CASSRQVYEQYF
TRBJ2-1	-	TRBV5-1	-	TGCGCCAGCAGCCCGAGTCAGGGCCCCAATGAGCAGTTCTTC	CASSPSQGPNEQFF
TRBJ2-1	TRBD1	TRBV6-5	few	TGTGCCAGCAGACAGGACAGGAAACCTTCGAATGAGCAGTTCTTC	CASRQDRKPSNEQFF
TRBJ1-5	-	TRBV12-3/TRBV12-4	-	TGTGCCAGTAGGTGGGGGAGCAATCAGCCCCAGCATTTT	CASRWGSNQPQHF
TRBJ2-1	-	TRBV2	-	TGTGCCAGCAGCCGTGGAGGACTAAAAACCTACAATGAGCAGTTCTTC	CASSRGGLKTYNEQFF
TRBJ1-1	-	TRBV7-9	-	TGTGCCAGCAGCTTAGGTGACGGGTTTCTCACTGAAGCTTTCTTT	CASSLGDGFLTEAFF
TRBJ1-1	-	TRBV10-3	-	TGTGCCATCAGCCCCGCGGGTATGACTGAAGCTTTCTTT	CAISPAGMTEAFF
TRBJ2-1	-	TRBV29-1	few	TGCAGCGTTGGAGTTTACAATGAGCAGTTCTTC	CSVGVYNEQFF
TRBJ2-7	-	TRBV29-1	-	TGCAGCGTTGAACGGCGGACTGGAGGGGACTACGAGCAGTACTTC	CSVERRTGGDYEQYF
TRBJ2-4	-	TRBV20-1	-	TGCAGTGCTAGGGAATGGGCAGCGGCCAAAAACATTCAGTACTTC	CSAREWAAAKNIQYF
TRBJ1-1	-	TRBV6-5	-	TGTGCCAGCAGGATGGACAGTGAAGCTTTCTTT	CASRMDSEAFF
TRBJ2-1	TRBD2	TRBV7-2	-	TGTGCCAGCAGCTTAGATTTCAGCGGGACCGACTCCTACAATGAGCAGTTCTTC	CASSLDFSGTDSYNEQFF
TRBJ2-7	-	TRBV7-9	once	TGTGCCAGCAGCTCCGGGACGGGGATCGAGCAGTACTTC	CASSSGTGIEQYF
TRBJ2-5	TRBD2	TRBV20-1	few	TGCAGTGCTAGTACTAGCGGGGGGGCCACGGAGACCCAGTACTTC	CSASTSGGATETQYF
TRBJ2-4	-	TRBV4-1	few	TGCGCCAGCAGCCAAGTTATGAACGGCGGGGTCCAGAGAAACATTCAGTACTTC	CASSQVMNGGVQRNIQYF
TRBJ2-3	TRBD1	TRBV28	few	TGTGCCAGCAGGGTGGACAGGGAGGTTGATACGCAGTATTTT	CASRVDREVDTQYF
TRBJ2-1	TRBD1	TRBV9	many	TGTGCCAGCAGCGCGGGGACAGCCTACAATGAGCAGTTCTTC	CASSAGTAYNEQFF
TRBJ2-3	TRBD1	TRBV29-1	-	TGCAGCGTAGAGGGTTGGACAGGGCTCGCAGATACGCAGTATTTT	CSVEGWTGLADTQYF
TRBJ1-6	TRBD1	TRBV28	-	TGTGCCAGCAGACACATTAAGGGACAGGCGTACCTTTCACCCCTCCACTTT	CASRHIKGQAYLSPLHF
TRBJ2-1	-	TRBV5-1	-	TGCGCCAGCAGCTCACTCCGAGAGTGGGAAGGGGAGCAGTTCTTC	CASSSLREWEGEQFF
TRBJ1-2	-	TRBV5-5	few	TGTGCCAGCAGCTTGGGGGCAGGGTATGTCGTTGATGGCTACACCTTC	CASSLGAGYVVDGYTF
TRBJ2-3	-	TRBV29-1	few	TGCAGCGCTGACTACAGGGTAGGCACAGATACGCAGTATTTT	CSADYRVGTDTQYF
TRBJ2-7	-	TRBV20-1	-	TGCAGTGCTGGGCCTCAACAGGTGGGGTGGGCCTACGAGCAGTACTTC	CSAGPQQVGWAYEQYF
TRBJ2-7	-	TRBV27	-	TGTGCCAGCAGTTTCAGGCGGAAGTACGAGCAGTACTTC	CASSFRRKYEQYF
TRBJ2-5	TRBD1	TRBV6-1	few	TGTGCCAGCGGACGACAGGGCGCCACGATGGAGACCCAGTACTTC	CASGRQGATMETQYF
TRBJ2-5	-	TRBV6-2/TRBV6-3	-	TGTGCCAGCTCCCGTCCTGGGGACGAGACCCAGTACTTC	CASSRPGDETQYF
TRBJ1-5	TRBD1	TRBV6-1	few	TGTGCCAGCAGTTCCCGCTGGGGGACAGGGGGTCAGCCCCAGCATTTT	CASSSRWGTGGQPQHF
TRBJ2-1	TRBD2	TRBV12-3/TRBV12-4	-	TGTGCCAGCAGTCCCTCTAGCGGGACTAATCTCAATGAGCAGTTCTTC	CASSPSSGTNLNEQFF
TRBJ2-1	-	TRBV20-1	-	TGCAGTGCCGGGGGCCCTACACTCTACTACAATGAGCAGTTCTTC	CSAGGPTLYYNEQFF
TRBJ2-1	-	TRBV15	-	TGTGCCACCAGCAGAGAGGGGGAATCCTACAATGAGCAGTTCTTC	CATSREGESYNEQFF
TRBJ1-2	-	TRBV4-3	-	TGCGCCAGCAGCCACGATAAGGCACGGGGGGGCGCGGGCTACACCTTC	CASSHDKARGGAGYTF
TRBJ2-5	TRBD2	TRBV7-2	few	TGTGCCAGCAGCTTAGGAGGTCTAGCGGGGAAAGAGACCCAGTACTTC	CASSLGGLAGKETQYF
TRBJ2-1	TRBD2	TRBV10-3	few	TGTGCCATCAGTGAGAGATTAGCGGGAGAGGTTTATGGGAACAATGAGCAGTTCTTC	CAISERLAGEVYGNNEQFF
TRBJ2-7	TRBD2	TRBV4-3	-	TGCGCCAGCAGCCAAGTCTCGGCTAGCGGGACCTACGAGCAGTACTTC	CASSQVSASGTYEQYF
TRBJ2-7	-	TRBV20-1	-	TGCAGTGCTAGAGAGATCTCCTCGGGGAACTACGAGCAGTACTTC	CSAREISSGNYEQYF
TRBJ2-3	-	TRBV5-4	-	TGTGCCAGCAGCTTGTCACCGGGAGTGCTTCTGGATACGCAGTATTTT	CASSLSPGVLLDTQYF